This entry describes one TCR beta chain. The antigen is undetermined. The CDR3 is made up of 14 amino acids. Deletions cut 7 bases from V and 2 bases from J, with 14 bases between. Germline V CDR1 and CDR2: MDHEN, SYDVKM. Assay: immunoSEQ multiplex PCR; the TCRdb copy retains only in-frame clones and omits some. The table records fewer than 2.5 million clones, roughly 93% of them present only once. These data come from a study of shared clonotypes between healthy human individuals. General study findings and limits: Estimated richness values were generally larger in naive subsets than in memory subsets.

The rearrangement links TRBV28 to TRBJ2-5, with D maybe TRBD2 (7 bases). Sequences were obtained from naive CD4+ T cells from PBMCs. Subset reported: CD45RA+ positively selected. This clonotype originated in a man younger than 35 in good health. Some clones in this sample may be carry-over from other donors' samples. CDR3 amino acids: CASTQGTKQETQYF. In DNA form, the CDR3 reads TGTGCCAGCACCCAGGGGACTAAGCAAGAGACCCAGTACTTC.